These T cell receptor beta chains were read from a single sample in a study of identical twins. TCRdb re-called the 5' RACE reads with MiXCR, one entry per CDR3 protein. The sample consists of more than 400,000 distinct CDR3 sequences, approximately 16% of them appearing once. The sample was also reused in another study, on yellow fever vaccine responses in identical twins.

The sequenced sample was CD4+ T cells sorted from blood. These TCRs come from a woman aged 18-30 years in good health. Both conserved end residues are part of each CDR3. The D gene is left open where the match is weak. Size values are once, few and many counts, or a class for expanded clones, and some rows have none.

CDR3aa	CDR3nt	abundance	j_gene	d_gene	v_gene
CSAITRGDYTDTQYF	TGCAGTGCTATTACGCGGGGGGACTACACAGATACGCAGTATTTT	few	TRBJ2-3	TRBD2	TRBV20-1
CASSSENHNYGYTF	TGCGCCAGCAGCTCGGAGAATCATAACTATGGCTACACCTTC	NA	TRBJ1-2	NA	TRBV5-1
CASSVRQGGAEQFF	TGTGCCAGCAGCGTAAGACAGGGGGGGGCTGAGCAGTTCTTC	NA	TRBJ2-1	TRBD1	TRBV9
CASGLTMNTEAFF	TGTGCCAGCGGGCTGACTATGAACACTGAAGCTTTCTTT	NA	TRBJ1-1	NA	TRBV2
CASRQGSSYNEQFF	TGTGCCAGCAGACAGGGGAGCTCCTACAATGAGCAGTTCTTC	many	TRBJ2-1	TRBD1	TRBV2
CAISESTGRGQFF	TGTGCCATCAGTGAGTCTACAGGACGTGGGCAGTTCTTC	few	TRBJ2-1	NA	TRBV10-3
CASSESRYEQYF	TGTGCCAGCAGTGAATCGAGGTACGAGCAGTACTTC	few	TRBJ2-7	NA	TRBV25-1
CASSSLGSGSPYEQYF	TGTGCCAGCAGCTCCCTAGGGAGCGGGAGTCCCTACGAGCAGTACTTC	NA	TRBJ2-7	TRBD2	TRBV7-2
CASSSQDFAGETQYF	TGTGCCAGCAGCTCCCAAGACTTCGCTGGAGAGACCCAGTACTTC	few	TRBJ2-5	NA	TRBV7-9
CASSLLAGKQFF	TGTGCCAGCAGTTTATTGGCAGGCAAGCAGTTCTTC	few	TRBJ2-1	NA	TRBV27
CASSRQGLDEPQHF	TGTGCCAGCAGTCGTCAGGGTCTCGACGAGCCCCAGCATTTT	few	TRBJ1-5	NA	TRBV2
CASSFPGLLETQYF	TGTGCCAGCAGCTTTCCGGGTTTACTTGAGACCCAGTACTTC	many	TRBJ2-5	NA	TRBV7-2
CASSVEVGGRATGANVLTF	TGTGCCAGCAGCGTAGAAGTAGGCGGGAGGGCCACTGGGGCCAACGTCCTGACTTTC	few	TRBJ2-6	TRBD2	TRBV9
CASSLEPRIQETQYF	TGTGCCAGCAGCTTGGAGCCGAGGATTCAAGAGACCCAGTACTTC	NA	TRBJ2-5	NA	TRBV7-8
CASSYGLAGGGLKVYNEQFF	TGCGCCAGCAGCTACGGACTAGCGGGAGGAGGACTAAAGGTGTACAATGAGCAGTTCTTC	few	TRBJ2-1	TRBD2	TRBV5-1
CSARDLAGEAETQYF	TGCAGTGCTAGAGATCTAGCGGGGGAGGCAGAGACCCAGTACTTC	few	TRBJ2-5	TRBD2	TRBV20-1